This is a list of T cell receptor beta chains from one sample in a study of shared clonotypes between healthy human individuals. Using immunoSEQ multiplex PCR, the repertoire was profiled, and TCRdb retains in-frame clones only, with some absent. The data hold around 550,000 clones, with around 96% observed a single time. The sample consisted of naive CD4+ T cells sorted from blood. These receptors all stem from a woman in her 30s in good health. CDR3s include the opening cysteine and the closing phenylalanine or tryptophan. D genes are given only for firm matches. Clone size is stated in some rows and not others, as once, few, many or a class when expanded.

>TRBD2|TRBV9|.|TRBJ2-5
CASSVASGSWETQYF
TGTGCCAGCAGCGTAGCAAGCGGGAGTTGGGAGACCCAGTACTTC
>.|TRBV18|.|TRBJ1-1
CASSPGALGGIMNTEAFF
TGTGCCAGCTCACCGGGCGCCCTAGGCGGAATCATGAACACTGAAGCTTTCTTT
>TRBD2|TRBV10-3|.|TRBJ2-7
CAISERREYNEQYF
TGTGCCATCAGTGAGAGGCGGGAGTATAACGAGCAGTACTTC
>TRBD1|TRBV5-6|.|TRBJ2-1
CASSIDRGVVNEQFF
TGTGCCAGCAGCATAGACAGGGGGGTGGTAAATGAGCAGTTCTTC
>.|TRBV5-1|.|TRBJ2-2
CASSLGDMNTGELFF
TGCGCCAGCAGCTTGGGGGACATGAACACCGGGGAGCTGTTTTTT
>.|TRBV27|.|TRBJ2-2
CASSPQYTGELFF
TGTGCCAGCAGCCCTCAGTACACCGGGGAGCTGTTTTTT
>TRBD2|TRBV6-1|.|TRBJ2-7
CASSEIAGGPSYEQYF
TGTGCCAGCAGTGAAATAGCGGGAGGGCCGTCCTACGAGCAGTACTTC
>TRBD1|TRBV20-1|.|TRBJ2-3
CSATGTGTQYF
TGCAGTGCCACCGGGACAGGGACGCAGTATTTT
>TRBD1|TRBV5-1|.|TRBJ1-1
CASSNRDRGLNTEAFF
TGCGCCAGCAGCAACCGGGACAGGGGACTGAACACTGAAGCTTTCTTT
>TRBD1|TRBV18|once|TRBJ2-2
CASSRQGAGELFF
TGTGCCAGCTCACGACAGGGTGCCGGGGAGCTGTTTTTT
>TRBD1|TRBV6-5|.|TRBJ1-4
CASSRGTDSNEKLFF
TGTGCCAGCAGTAGAGGGACAGATTCTAATGAAAAACTGTTTTTT
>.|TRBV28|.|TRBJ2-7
CASSLMGWGQYF
TGTGCCAGCAGTTTAATGGGGTGGGGGCAGTACTTC
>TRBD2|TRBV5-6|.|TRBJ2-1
CASSLQASGSNEQFF
TGTGCCAGCAGCTTGCAGGCTAGCGGGAGCAATGAGCAGTTCTTC
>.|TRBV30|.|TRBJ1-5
CAWSVGQGQPQHF
TGTGCCTGGAGTGTGGGGCAGGGCCAGCCCCAGCATTTT
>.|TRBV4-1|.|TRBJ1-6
CASSQAGLGTNNSPLHF
TGCGCCAGCAGCCAAGCGGGGCTGGGGACCAATAATTCACCCCTCCACTTT
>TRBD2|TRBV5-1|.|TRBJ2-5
CASSAPTGTSGRFAETQYF
TGCGCCAGCAGCGCACCAACCGGGACTAGCGGGAGGTTCGCGGAGACCCAGTACTTC
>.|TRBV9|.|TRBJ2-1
CASSVQDTVRGNEQFF
TGTGCCAGCAGCGTACAAGACACCGTACGGGGCAATGAGCAGTTCTTC